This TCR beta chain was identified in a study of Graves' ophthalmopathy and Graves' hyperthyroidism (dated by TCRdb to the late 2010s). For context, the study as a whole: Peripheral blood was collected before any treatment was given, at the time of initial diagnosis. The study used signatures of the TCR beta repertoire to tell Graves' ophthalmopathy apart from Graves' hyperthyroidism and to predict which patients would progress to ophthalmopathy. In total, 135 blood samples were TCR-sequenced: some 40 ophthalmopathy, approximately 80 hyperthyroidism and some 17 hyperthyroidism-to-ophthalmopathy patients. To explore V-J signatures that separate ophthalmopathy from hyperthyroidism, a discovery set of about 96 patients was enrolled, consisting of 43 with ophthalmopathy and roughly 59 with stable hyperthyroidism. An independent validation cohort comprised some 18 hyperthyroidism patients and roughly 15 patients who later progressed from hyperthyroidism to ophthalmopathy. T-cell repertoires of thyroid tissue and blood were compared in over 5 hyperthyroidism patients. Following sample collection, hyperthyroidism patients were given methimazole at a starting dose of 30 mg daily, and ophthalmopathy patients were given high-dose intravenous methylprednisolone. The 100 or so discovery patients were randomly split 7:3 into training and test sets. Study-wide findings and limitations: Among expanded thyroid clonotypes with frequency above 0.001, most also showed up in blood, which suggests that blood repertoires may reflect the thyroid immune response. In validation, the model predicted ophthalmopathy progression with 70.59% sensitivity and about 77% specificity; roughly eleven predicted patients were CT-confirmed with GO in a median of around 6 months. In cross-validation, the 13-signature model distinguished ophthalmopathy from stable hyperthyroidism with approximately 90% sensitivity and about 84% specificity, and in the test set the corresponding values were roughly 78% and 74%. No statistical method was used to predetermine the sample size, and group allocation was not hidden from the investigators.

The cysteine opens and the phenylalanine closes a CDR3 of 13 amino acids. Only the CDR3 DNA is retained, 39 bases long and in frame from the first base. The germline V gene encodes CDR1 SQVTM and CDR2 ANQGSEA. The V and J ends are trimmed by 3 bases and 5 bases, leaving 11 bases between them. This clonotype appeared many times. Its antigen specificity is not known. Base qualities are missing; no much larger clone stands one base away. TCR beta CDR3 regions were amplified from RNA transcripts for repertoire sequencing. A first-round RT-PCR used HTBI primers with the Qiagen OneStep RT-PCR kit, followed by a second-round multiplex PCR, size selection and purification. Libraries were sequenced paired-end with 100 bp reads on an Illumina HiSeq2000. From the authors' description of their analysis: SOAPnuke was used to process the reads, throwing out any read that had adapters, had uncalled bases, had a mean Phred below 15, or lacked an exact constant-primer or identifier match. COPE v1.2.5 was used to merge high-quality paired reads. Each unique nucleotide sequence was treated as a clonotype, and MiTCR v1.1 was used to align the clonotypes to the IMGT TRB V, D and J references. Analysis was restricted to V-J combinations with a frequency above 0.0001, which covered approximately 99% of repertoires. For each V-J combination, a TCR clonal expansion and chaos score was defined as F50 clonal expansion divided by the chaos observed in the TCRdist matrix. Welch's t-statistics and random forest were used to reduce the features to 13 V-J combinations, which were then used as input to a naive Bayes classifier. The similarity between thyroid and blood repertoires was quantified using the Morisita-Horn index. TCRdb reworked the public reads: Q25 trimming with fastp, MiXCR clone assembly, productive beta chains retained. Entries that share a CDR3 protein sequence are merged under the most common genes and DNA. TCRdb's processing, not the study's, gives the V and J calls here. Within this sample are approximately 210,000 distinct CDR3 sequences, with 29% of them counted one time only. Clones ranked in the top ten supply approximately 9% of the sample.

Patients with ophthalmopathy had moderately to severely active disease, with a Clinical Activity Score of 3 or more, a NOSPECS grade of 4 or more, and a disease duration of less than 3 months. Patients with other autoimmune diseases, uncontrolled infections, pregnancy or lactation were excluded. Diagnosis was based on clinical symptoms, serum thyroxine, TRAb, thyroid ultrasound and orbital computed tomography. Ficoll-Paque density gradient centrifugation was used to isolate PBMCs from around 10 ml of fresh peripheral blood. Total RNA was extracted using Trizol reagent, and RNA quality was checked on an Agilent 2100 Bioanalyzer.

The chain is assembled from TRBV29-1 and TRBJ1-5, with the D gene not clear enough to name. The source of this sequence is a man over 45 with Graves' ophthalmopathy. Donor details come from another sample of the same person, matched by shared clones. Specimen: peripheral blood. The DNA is TGCAGCGTTGACACGGGTATCGATCAGCCCCAGCATTTT. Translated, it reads CSVDTGIDQPQHF. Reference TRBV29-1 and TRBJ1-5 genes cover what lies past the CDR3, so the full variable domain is SAVISQKPSRDICQRGTSLTIQCQVDSQVTMMFWYRQQPGQSLTLIATANQGSEATYESGFVIDKFPISRPNLTFSTLTVSNMSPEDSSIYLCSVDTGIDQPQHFGDGTRLSIL.